These 27 T cell receptor beta chains share one sample of origin, sequenced in a study of shared clonotypes between healthy human individuals. Using immunoSEQ multiplex PCR, the repertoire was profiled, and TCRdb retains in-frame clones only, with some absent. The sample carries more than 550,000 clones, roughly 72% recorded once. Sequenced material: memory CD4+ T cells sorted from blood. Specified subset: CD45RA-negative fraction. The source of these receptors is a woman in her twenties or thirties in good health.

This chain uses TRBV28 with TRBJ2-3, with D possibly being TRBD1 (6 bases). Between the trimmed V and J ends, which lost 0 bases and 0 bases, there was a span of 10 bases. The CDR3 consists of 16 residues. Germline values: CDR1 MDHEN, CDR2 SYDVKM. CDR3 nucleotides: TGTGCCAGCAGTTTATGGGGGACACTTAGCACAGATACGCAGTATTTT. Encoded protein: CASSLWGTLSTDTQYF.

This chain uses TRBV2 with TRBJ2-2; the D is unclear. V dropped 3 bases and J dropped 5 bases, with 13 bases sitting between them. The CDR3 consists of 15 residues. Per germline, CDR1 SNHLY and CDR2 FYNNEI. The CDR3 bases are TGTGCCAGCAGTGAGGCGACGATTGGTACCGGGGAGCTGTTTTTT. This encodes CASSEATIGTGELFF.

The chain uses TRBV6-1 and TRBJ1-1; maybe TRBD1 (5 bases). V was trimmed by 0 bases and J by 7 bases, leaving 12 bases between them. This CDR3 contains 14 residues. The germline CDR1 and CDR2 sequences are MNHNS and SASEGT. For the CDR3, the DNA is TGTGCCAGCAGTGAAGCCCAGGGTATTCTTGAAGCTTTCTTT. This codes for CASSEAQGILEAFF.

This clone was counted many times. The gene calls are TRBV5-1 and TRBJ2-2, with unresolved D. The CDR3 length is 14 residues. Trimming removed 0 bases at V and 7 bases at J, with 10 bases between. In germline, CDR1 is SGHRS, CDR2 YFSETQ. The CDR3 is CASSLEGIGGELFF. DNA of the CDR3: TGCGCCAGCAGCTTGGAGGGAATCGGCGGGGAGCTGTTTTTT.

In its sample, this clone was seen a few times. The rearrangement uses TRBV20-1 and TRBJ1-2, with D perhaps TRBD1 (5 bases). CDR1 is DFQATT, CDR2 SNEGSKA, per germline (reference sequence). The V end was cut by 5 bases, the J end by 8 bases, with 12 bases between. This CDR3 has 11 residues. Written as DNA, the CDR3 is TGCAGTGCTCACGGGACGCGGGGCTACACCTTC. This encodes CSAHGTRGYTF.

In this sample, this clone turned up once. The rearrangement links TRBV5-1 to TRBJ1-2, with TRBD1 matching 7 bases. CDR3 length: 14 amino acids. Trimming cost V 2 bases and J 7 bases; bases outside gene matches: 8. Germline V gives CDR1 SGHRS, CDR2 YFSETQ. The CDR3 loop is CASSLGTVWSGYTF. CDR3 DNA sequence: TGCGCCAGCAGCTTAGGGACAGTATGGTCTGGCTACACCTTC.

The V gene is TRBV4-1, the J gene TRBJ2-5; perhaps TRBD2 as D (6 bases). V gave up 4 bases and J gave up 3 bases, with 12 bases separating them. Per germline, CDR1 MGHRA and CDR2 YSYEKL. This CDR3 comprises 14 residues. The CDR3 region is CASSPFRREETQYF. In nucleotides, the CDR3 is TGCGCCAGCAGCCCCTTCCGGAGGGAAGAGACCCAGTACTTC.

The chain couples TRBV2 to TRBJ1-3; no clear D gene. The V gene's germline CDR1 is SNHLY and CDR2 FYNNEI. The CDR3 has 12 amino acids. V lost 3 bases and J lost 4, with 4 bases in between. DNA of the CDR3: TGTGCCAGCAGTGACGAGGGAAACACCATATATTTT. Its translation: CASSDEGNTIYF.

V gene TRBV7-9 combines with J gene TRBJ2-1; D may be TRBD1 (6 bases). This CDR3 is built from 19 residues. V was pared by 2 bases and J by 0 bases, with 20 bases between. Germline V CDR1 and CDR2: SEHNR, FQNEAQ (reference sequence). The CDR3: CASSLRGNPRLSSYNEQFF. The CDR3 DNA reads TGTGCCAGCAGCTTAAGGGGGAACCCTCGACTTTCCTCCTACAATGAGCAGTTCTTC. The full variable domain, with the rest looked up from reference TRBV7-9 and TRBJ2-1, is DTGVSQNPRHKITKRGQNVTFRCDPISEHNRLYWYRQTLGQGPEFLTYFQNEAQLEKSRLLSDRFSAERPKGSFSTLEIQRTEQGDSAMYLCASSLRGNPRLSSYNEQFFGPGTRLTVL.

This clone was found many times. This specimen includes other DNA sequences encoding the same CDR3. The chain combines TRBV5-8 with TRBJ2-3; D is unresolved. V was cut by 1 base and J by 4 bases, with 4 bases left in between. This CDR3 is built from 12 residues. Germline loops: CDR1 SGHTS, CDR2 YDEGEE. Here the CDR3 reads CASSLRADTQYF. CDR3 nucleotide sequence: TGTGCCAGCAGCTTGAGAGCAGATACGCAGTATTTT.

There are a few counts of this clone. This chain connects TRBV28 to TRBJ2-7, with 8 positions matching TRBD2. Germline loops: CDR1 MDHEN, CDR2 SYDVKM. The CDR3 is made up of 14 amino acids. V shed 11 bases, J shed 3 bases, and the junction held 12 bases outside the gene matches. The CDR3 nucleotides read TGTGCCGCGGGCGATACTAGCGGCTACTACGAGCAGTACTTC. Translation gives CAAGDTSGYYEQYF.

On this clone: One junction end disagrees with the germline gene, perhaps due to a read error. The chain employs TRBV5-1 and TRBJ2-2; 8 bases match TRBD2. Per the germline V gene, CDR1 is SGHRS and CDR2 is YFSETQ. The CDR3 runs to 15 residues. The CDR3 region has the DNA TGTGCCAGCAGCAGACGCGGACTAGCCACCGGGGAGCTGTTTTTT. It encodes CASSRRGLATGELFF. Drawing the rest from reference TRBV5-1 and TRBJ2-2, the complete variable domain is KAGVTQTPRYLIKTRGQQVTLSCSPISGHRSVSWYQQTPGQGLQFLFEYFSETQRNKGNFPGRFSGRQFSNSRSEMNVSTLELGDSALYLCASSRRGLATGELFFGEGSRLTVL.

In its sample, this clone was seen a few times. J is TRBJ2-5 and V is TRBV10-2; 7 bases are shared with TRBD1. Germline V gives CDR1 WSHSY, CDR2 SAAADI. The CDR3 is 12 amino acids. The V segment lost 4 bases and the J segment 4 bases; nucleotides outside the gene matches: 0. As DNA, the CDR3 is TGCGCCAGCAGTGGACAGGGAGAGACCCAGTACTTC. Amino acid sequence: CASSGQGETQYF.

The genes are TRBV2 and TRBJ2-1, with D perhaps TRBD2 (6 bases). In germline, CDR1 is SNHLY, CDR2 FYNNEI. V shed 7 bases and J shed 1 base, with 8 bases lying between them. The CDR3 is made up of 13 amino acids. The CDR3 spells CASTGESYNEQFF. The CDR3 DNA is TGTGCCAGCACGGGAGAGTCCTACAATGAGCAGTTCTTC.

This sequence joins TRBV7-8 and TRBJ2-3, with 7 bases identical to TRBD2. From germline, CDR1 is SGHVS and CDR2 FQNEAQ. This CDR3 region has 15 residues. V lost 0 bases and J lost 12; bases outside the gene matches: 12. The DNA for the CDR3 is TGTGCCAGCAGCTTAGCGCTCCAGCGGGATTTGTCTCAGTATTTT. Translation: CASSLALQRDLSQYF.

Only a few counts were recorded for this clone. Distinct nucleotide sequences in the sample also encode this CDR3. This chain uses TRBV6-1 with TRBJ2-1; 13 bases align to TRBD2. Germline V gene lookup returns CDR1 MNHNS and CDR2 SASEGT. The CDR3 has 17 residues. The V segment lost 0 bases and the J segment 3 bases; nucleotides outside the gene matches: 2. For the CDR3, the DNA is TGTGCCAGCAGTGAAGCGCGGACTAGCGGGAGCTACAATGAGCAGTTCTTC. It specifies CASSEARTSGSYNEQFF.

This CDR3 reads CASSFGVTNEKLFF. As DNA, the CDR3 is TGCGCCAGCAGCTTTGGGGTAACTAATGAAAAACTGTTTTTT. This chain uses TRBV5-1 with TRBJ1-4; the D is unclear. The CDR3 is 14 residues long. CDR1 is SGHRS and CDR2 is YFSETQ in the germline V gene. Deletions cut 2 bases from V and 1 base from J, with 6 bases between.

The chain joins TRBV19 to TRBJ1-4; a possible D gene is TRBD1 (6 bases). The V end lost 4 bases, the J end lost 8 bases, and 14 bases lay between the germline ends. CDR3 length: 14 residues. The germline V gene has CDR1 LNHDA and CDR2 SQIVND (reference sequence). This chain's CDR3 is CASSTGQQVEKLFF. The CDR3 DNA is TGTGCCAGTAGTACCGGACAGCAAGTAGAAAAACTGTTTTTT.

This clone was found many times. The rearrangement links TRBV5-4 to TRBJ2-5; 8 positions match TRBD1. Germline CDR1 reads SGHNT; CDR2 reads YYREEE (reference sequence). V trimming: 6 bases; J trimming: 5 bases; junction bases outside the gene matches: 3. The CDR3 totals 12 residues. CDR3 in amino acids: CASTGQAETQYF. The CDR3 DNA is TGTGCCAGCACGGGACAGGCTGAGACCCAGTACTTC.

The chain joins TRBV29-1 to TRBJ1-1, with a possible D match to TRBD1 (5 bases). The CDR3 sequence is 14 residues long. Germline CDR1 reads SQVTM; CDR2 reads ANQGSEA. V lost 6 bases and J 4 bases, leaving 18 bases between the germline ends. The CDR3 is CSVIPQVGSTEAFF. As DNA, the CDR3 is TGCAGCGTGATTCCACAGGTGGGCAGCACTGAAGCTTTCTTT. Together with reference TRBV29-1 and TRBJ1-1, the CDR3 gives the full variable domain: SAVISQKPSRDICQRGTSLTIQCQVDSQVTMMFWYRQQPGQSLTLIATANQGSEATYESGFVIDKFPISRPNLTFSTLTVSNMSPEDSSIYLCSVIPQVGSTEAFFGQGTRLTVV.

This clone was counted a single time. V is TRBV19 and J is TRBJ1-1; D is unresolved. The V and J ends lost 7 bases and 1 base respectively, with 13 bases between them. The germline V gene has CDR1 LNHDA and CDR2 SQIVND (reference sequence). The CDR3 is 14 residues long. CDR3 sequence reads: CASKQTRANTEAFF. The CDR3 nucleotides are TGTGCCAGTAAACAGACACGCGCGAACACTGAAGCTTTCTTT.

A word on this clone: This clone may be a read error of a much larger clone one base away. Other nucleotide sequences in the sample specify the same CDR3. The J gene is TRBJ1-3, the V gene TRBV7-9; D remains ambiguous. The V end lost 6 bases, the J end lost 1 base, and 1 base lay between the germline ends. Germline values: CDR1 SEHNR, CDR2 FQNEAQ (reference sequence). This CDR3 has 11 residues. This CDR3 is CASSSGNTIYF. The CDR3 DNA reads TGTGCCAGCAGTTCTGGAAACACCATATATTTT.

This sequence joins TRBV9 and TRBJ2-5, with D unresolved. The CDR3 contains 13 residues. Germline V CDR1 and CDR2: SGDLS, YYNGEE. The V end lost 0 bases, the J end lost 5 bases, and 8 bases lay between the germline ends. CDR3 sequence reads: CASSVAQMETQYF. CDR3 bases: TGTGCCAGCAGCGTAGCCCAGATGGAGACCCAGTACTTC.

The chain uses TRBV6-4 and TRBJ2-3; no definite D call. V gave up 4 bases and J gave up 4 bases, with 9 bases separating them. Germline lookup yields CDR1 MRHNA and CDR2 SNTAGT. CDR3 size: 13 residues. The CDR3 sequence: CASSVQRADTQYF. CDR3 coding DNA: TGTGCCAGCAGTGTCCAACGAGCAGATACGCAGTATTTT.

The V and J genes are TRBV5-4 and TRBJ2-7; 10 bases are shared with TRBD2. Germline V gene lookup returns CDR1 SGHNT and CDR2 YYREEE (reference sequence). V gave up 4 bases and J gave up 2 bases; unmatched junction bases: 6. The CDR3 covers 15 residues. The CDR3: CASSAAGTSAYEQYF. In DNA, the CDR3 is TGTGCCAGCAGCGCGGCCGGGACTAGCGCCTACGAGCAGTACTTC.

The gene calls are TRBV29-1 and TRBJ1-1; 9 bases match TRBD1. J lost 1 base, V lost 5 bases, and 2 bases had no gene match. Per germline, CDR1 SQVTM and CDR2 ANQGSEA. There are 13 residues in the CDR3. The CDR3, as DNA: TGCAGCGTTTGGACAGGGGCGAACACTGAAGCTTTCTTT. Translation gives CSVWTGANTEAFF.

This sequence joins TRBV4-1 and TRBJ1-1; tentative D call: TRBD1 (5 bases). The CDR3 is 13 residues long. V was cut by 1 base and J by 8 bases, with 11 bases left in between. CDR1 MGHRA and CDR2 YSYEKL come from the germline V gene. In DNA, the CDR3 is TGCGCCAGCAGCCAAGGGGGCGGAAGAGAAGCTTTCTTT. Protein: CASSQGGGREAFF.